This T cell receptor (beta chain) is from a study of Graves' ophthalmopathy and Graves' hyperthyroidism. TCR beta CDR3 amplification used RNA transcripts. In the first round, RT-PCR was carried out with HTBI primers, and a multiplex PCR formed the second round. One entry per CDR3 protein results from TCRdb running MiXCR on the multiplex PCR reads. The sample includes some 150,000 distinct CDR3 sequences, around 39% of them seen just once. CDR3 length: 10 residues. V was pared by 5 bases and J by 8 bases, with 6 bases between. Germline lookup yields CDR1 SEHNR and CDR2 FQNEAQ (reference sequence). The TCR originated in a man aged 25-45 years with Graves' ophthalmopathy. This chain connects TRBV7-9 to TRBJ1-1, with D uncertain. The material sequenced was peripheral blood. The CDR3 protein is CASSVDEAFF. In DNA form, the CDR3 reads TGTGCCAGCAGCGTGGACGAAGCTTTCTTT.